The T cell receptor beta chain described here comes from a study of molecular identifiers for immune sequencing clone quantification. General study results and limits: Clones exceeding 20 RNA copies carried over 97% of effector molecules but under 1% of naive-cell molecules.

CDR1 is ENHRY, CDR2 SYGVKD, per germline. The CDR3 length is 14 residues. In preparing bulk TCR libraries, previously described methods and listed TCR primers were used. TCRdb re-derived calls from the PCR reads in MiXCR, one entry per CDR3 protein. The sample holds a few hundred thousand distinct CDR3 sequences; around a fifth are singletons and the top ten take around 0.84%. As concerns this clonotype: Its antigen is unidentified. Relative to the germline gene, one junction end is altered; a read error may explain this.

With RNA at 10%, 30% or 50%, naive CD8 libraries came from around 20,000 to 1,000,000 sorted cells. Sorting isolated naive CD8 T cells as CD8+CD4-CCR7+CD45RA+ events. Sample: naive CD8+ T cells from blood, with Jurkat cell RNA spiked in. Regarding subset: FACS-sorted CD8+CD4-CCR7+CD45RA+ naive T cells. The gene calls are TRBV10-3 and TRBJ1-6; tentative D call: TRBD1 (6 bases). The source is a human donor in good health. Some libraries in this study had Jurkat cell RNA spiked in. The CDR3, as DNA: TGTGCCGTCAGAGGCGGGACAAATAATTCACCCCTCCACTTT. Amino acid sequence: CAVRGGTNNSPLHF.